A selection of T cell receptor beta chains follows, all from one sample in a study of radiation and T cells in renal cell carcinoma. Sequencing was performed with immunoSEQ multiplex PCR; in TCRdb, only in-frame clones are kept and a portion is missing. This table has roughly 150,000 clones, about nine tenths appearing once. Sequencing was performed on blood, taken from a patient whose treatment included radiotherapy and nephrectomy. The receptors shown here come from a woman in her seventies with renal cell carcinoma. Both conserved end residues are part of each CDR3. D genes are given only for firm matches. Expanded clones are given a class, and other clones once, few, many or no size at all.

>TRBJ1-5|NA|TRBV19|TRBD1
CASRSGQGSDQPQHF
TGTGCCAGTAGATCGGGACAGGGAAGCGATCAGCCCCAGCATTTT
>TRBJ1-1|NA|TRBV6-5|NA
CASSSGVRAFF
TGTGCCAGCAGTTCAGGGGTTCGAGCTTTCTTT
>TRBJ2-3|NA|TRBV28|TRBD2
CASSYRLAGGRGTSTDTQYF
TGTGCCAGCAGTTACCGACTAGCGGGGGGACGTGGAACTAGCACAGATACGCAGTATTTT
>TRBJ2-7|NA|TRBV5-6|NA
CASTPTGASYEQYF
TGTGCCAGCACCCCGACAGGTGCCTCCTACGAGCAGTACTTC
>TRBJ2-1|NA|TRBV5-8|NA
CASRLAGYNEQFF
TGTGCCAGCAGACTGGCCGGTTACAATGAGCAGTTCTTC
>TRBJ2-7|NA|TRBV27|TRBD1
CASGPRGNYEQYF
TGTGCCAGCGGTCCCAGGGGGAACTACGAGCAGTACTTC
>TRBJ2-7|NA|TRBV7-9|NA
CASSSGGSSYEQYF
TGTGCCAGCAGCTCCGGGGGATCTTCCTACGAGCAGTACTTC
>TRBJ1-1|once|TRBV13|NA
CASSLGQLNTEAFF
TGTGCCAGCAGCCTAGGTCAACTGAACACTGAAGCTTTCTTT
>TRBJ2-5|NA|TRBV6-6|TRBD1
CAGGWDRGPETQYF
TGTGCCGGGGGTTGGGACAGGGGGCCGGAGACCCAGTACTTC
>TRBJ1-2|NA|TRBV28|NA
CASSSTGRRNYGYTF
TGTGCCAGCAGCTCTACAGGGAGGAGGAACTATGGCTACACCTTC
>TRBJ1-2|NA|TRBV27|NA
CASRGEGYYGYTF
TGTGCCAGCAGGGGAGAGGGGTACTATGGCTACACCTTC
>TRBJ1-5|NA|TRBV19|NA
CASRAGGAGNQPQHF
TGTGCCAGTAGGGCGGGGGGGGCTGGCAATCAGCCCCAGCATTTT
>TRBJ1-1|NA|TRBV5-1|NA
CASSLGARGPRGNTEAFF
TGCGCCAGCAGCTTAGGTGCCAGGGGCCCTCGGGGGAACACTGAAGCTTTCTTT
>TRBJ1-5|NA|TRBV7-2|NA
CASAGVRYQPQHF
TGTGCCAGCGCAGGGGTTAGGTATCAGCCCCAGCATTTT
>TRBJ2-6|NA|TRBV7-2|NA
CASSLDGANVLTF
TGTGCCAGCAGCTTGGACGGGGCCAACGTCCTGACTTTC
>TRBJ1-1|NA|TRBV28|NA
CASSLLGVGTEAFF
TGTGCCAGCAGTTTATTGGGGGTGGGAACTGAAGCTTTCTTT
>TRBJ1-5|NA|TRBV2|NA
CASTQQGLSNQPQHF
TGTGCCAGCACTCAGCAGGGGCTAAGCAATCAGCCCCAGCATTTT
>TRBJ2-7|NA|TRBV9|TRBD1
CASSVGQGATYEQYF
TGTGCCAGCAGCGTAGGACAGGGGGCCACCTACGAGCAGTACTTC
>TRBJ1-6|NA|TRBV4-3|NA
CASSQASGLTLHF
TGCGCCAGCAGCCAAGCTTCCGGCCTTACCCTCCACTTT
>TRBJ1-4|NA|TRBV4-3|TRBD1
CASSQPGTAEKLFF
TGCGCCAGCAGCCAACCCGGGACAGCCGAAAAACTGTTTTTT
>TRBJ2-2|NA|TRBV7-2|TRBD2
CASTYVGGVTGELFF
TGTGCCAGCACTTATGTCGGGGGGGTCACCGGGGAGCTGTTTTTT
>TRBJ1-2|NA|TRBV11-2|NA
CASSLGSASNGYTF
TGTGCCAGCAGCTTAGGATCCGCGTCAAACGGCTACACCTTC
>TRBJ1-1|once|TRBV19|NA
CASSIQGWGAFF
TGTGCCAGTAGTATACAGGGCTGGGGAGCTTTCTTT
>TRBJ2-3|NA|TRBV5-1|TRBD2
CASSLGASGGFGTDTQYF
TGCGCCAGCAGCTTGGGGGCTAGCGGGGGTTTTGGCACAGATACGCAGTATTTT
>TRBJ1-1|few|TRBV7-2|TRBD1
CASSLGQGSTEAFF
TGTGCCAGCAGCTTGGGACAGGGTAGCACTGAAGCTTTCTTT
>TRBJ2-5|NA|TRBV3-1/TRBV3-2|NA
CASSPPEYF
TGTGCCAGCAGCCCCCCAGAGTACTTC
>TRBJ1-6|NA|TRBV5-1|NA
CASGPGEDSPLHF
TGCGCCAGCGGCCCAGGGGAGGATTCACCCCTCCACTTT
>TRBJ1-1|once|TRBV15|NA
CATSRPGGAQHTEAFF
TGTGCCACCAGCAGACCTGGGGGGGCCCAACACACTGAAGCTTTCTTT
>TRBJ2-5|NA|TRBV12-5|TRBD2
CASGLVLADQETQYF
TGTGCTAGTGGTTTGGTACTAGCGGACCAAGAGACCCAGTACTTC
>TRBJ1-2|NA|TRBV30|TRBD1
CAWNRDRTNYGYTF
TGTGCCTGGAACCGGGACAGGACTAACTATGGCTACACCTTC
>TRBJ1-1|NA|TRBV30|NA
CAWRAQGPNTEAFF
TGTGCCTGGAGGGCACAGGGTCCTAACACTGAAGCTTTCTTT
>TRBJ1-6|NA|TRBV5-4|NA
CASSLGTASDSPLHF
TGTGCCAGCAGCTTGGGGACAGCCTCCGATTCACCCCTCCACTTT
>TRBJ2-3|NA|TRBV5-3|NA
CARSLEGSPTDTQYF
TGTGCCAGAAGCTTGGAGGGTTCCCCCACAGATACGCAGTATTTT
>TRBJ2-2|NA|TRBV19|NA
CASSIGTGELFF
TGTGCCAGTAGTATAGGGACCGGGGAGCTGTTTTTT
>TRBJ2-6|NA|TRBV30|NA
CAWSVLLSGANVLTF
TGTGCCTGGAGTGTACTGCTGTCTGGGGCCAACGTCCTGACTTTC
>TRBJ1-1|NA|TRBV4-1|NA
CASSLKTGNTEAFF
TGCGCCAGCAGCCTCAAAACAGGGAACACTGAAGCTTTCTTT
>TRBJ1-3|few|TRBV5-3|NA
CARSLDWEGDF
TGTGCCAGAAGCTTGGACTGGGAAGGGGATTTT
>TRBJ2-2|NA|TRBV29-1|TRBD1
CSVTGQGGTGELFF
TGCAGCGTTACCGGACAGGGGGGCACCGGGGAGCTGTTTTTT
>TRBJ1-1|NA|TRBV5-6|NA
CASSFIGQQEAFF
TGTGCCAGCAGCTTCATTGGACAGCAAGAAGCTTTCTTT
>TRBJ1-2|NA|TRBV27|TRBD1
CASSSTGGEFGYTF
TGTGCCAGCAGTTCGACAGGGGGCGAATTCGGCTACACCTTC
>TRBJ2-7|NA|TRBV6-1|NA
CASSLQGGYEQYF
TGTGCCAGCAGCTTACAGGGAGGGTACGAGCAGTACTTC